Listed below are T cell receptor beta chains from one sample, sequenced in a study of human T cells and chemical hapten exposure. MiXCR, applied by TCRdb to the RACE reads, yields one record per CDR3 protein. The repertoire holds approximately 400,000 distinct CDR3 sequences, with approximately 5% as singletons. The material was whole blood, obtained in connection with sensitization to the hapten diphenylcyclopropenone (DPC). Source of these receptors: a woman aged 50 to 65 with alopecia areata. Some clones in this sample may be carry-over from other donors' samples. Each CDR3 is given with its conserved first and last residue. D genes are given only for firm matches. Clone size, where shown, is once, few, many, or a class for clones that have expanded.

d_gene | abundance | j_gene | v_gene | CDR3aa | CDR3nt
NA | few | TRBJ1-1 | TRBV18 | CASSPQVNTEAFF | TGTGCCAGCTCACCGCAGGTGAACACTGAAGCTTTCTTT
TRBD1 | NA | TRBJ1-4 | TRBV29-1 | CSVGSAEGQISNEKLFF | TGCAGCGTCGGATCAGCGGAGGGACAGATTTCAAATGAAAAACTGTTTTTT
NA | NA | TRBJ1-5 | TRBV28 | CASRLGARGSNQPQHF | TGTGCCAGCCGGCTTGGGGCCCGGGGGAGCAATCAGCCCCAGCATTTT
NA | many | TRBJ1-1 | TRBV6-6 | CASSPVYGTEAFF | TGTGCCAGCAGTCCAGTCTATGGCACTGAAGCTTTCTTT
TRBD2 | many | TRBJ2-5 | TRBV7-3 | CASSTGTSRGIETQYF | TGTGCCAGCAGCACCGGGACTAGTCGGGGCATAGAGACCCAGTACTTC
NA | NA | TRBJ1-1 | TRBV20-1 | CSATGSDTEAFF | TGCAGTGCTACAGGGTCGGACACTGAAGCTTTCTTT
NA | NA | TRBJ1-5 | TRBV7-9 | CASSPKRPGESNQPQHF | TGTGCCAGCAGCCCAAAGCGTCCAGGGGAAAGCAATCAGCCCCAGCATTTT
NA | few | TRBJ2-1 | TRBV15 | CATTLGGRQTYNEQFF | TGTGCCACCACCCTTGGGGGACGACAGACCTACAATGAGCAGTTCTTC
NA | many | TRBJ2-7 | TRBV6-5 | CASSRSGISYEQYF | TGTGCCAGCAGCCGTAGTGGGATCTCCTACGAGCAGTACTTC
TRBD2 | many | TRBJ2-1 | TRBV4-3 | CASSQGTSGKRVDEQFF | TGCGCCAGCAGCCAGGGGACTAGCGGGAAAAGGGTAGATGAGCAGTTCTTC
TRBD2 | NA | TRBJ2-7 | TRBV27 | CASRRGTSGSYEQYF | TGTGCCAGCCGACGAGGGACTAGCGGGAGCTACGAGCAGTACTTC
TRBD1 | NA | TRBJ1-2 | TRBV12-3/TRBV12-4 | CASSSFGRTGGYGYTF | TGTGCCAGCAGCTCTTTCGGGAGGACAGGGGGGTATGGCTACACCTTC
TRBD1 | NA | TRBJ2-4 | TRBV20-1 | CSAIQGASKNIQYF | TGCAGTGCTATACAGGGGGCGTCCAAAAACATTCAGTACTTC
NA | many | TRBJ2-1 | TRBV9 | CASSDPPSNEQFF | TGTGCCAGCAGCGACCCCCCTTCCAATGAGCAGTTCTTC
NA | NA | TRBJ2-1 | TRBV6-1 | CASNRVGNEQFF | TGTGCCAGTAACAGGGTTGGGAATGAGCAGTTCTTC
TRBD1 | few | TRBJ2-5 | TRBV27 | CASSRDRDQETQYF | TGTGCCAGCAGTCGTGACAGGGACCAAGAGACCCAGTACTTC
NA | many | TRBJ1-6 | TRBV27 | CASSLTGKNSPLHF | TGTGCCAGCAGTTTAACAGGGAAGAATTCACCCCTCCACTTT
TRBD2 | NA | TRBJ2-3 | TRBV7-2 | CASSRGLAGVQYF | TGTGCCAGCAGCCGAGGACTAGCGGGAGTGCAGTATTTT
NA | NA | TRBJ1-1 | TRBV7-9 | CASSPNRGMLTEAFF | TGTGCCAGCAGCCCAAATCGCGGGATGCTCACTGAAGCTTTCTTT
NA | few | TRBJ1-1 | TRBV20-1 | CSARDGVENTEAFF | TGCAGTGCTAGAGATGGGGTAGAAAACACTGAAGCTTTCTTT
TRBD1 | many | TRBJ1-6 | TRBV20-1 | CSASSGTGNSPLHF | TGCAGTGCTAGCTCCGGGACAGGGAATTCACCCCTCCACTTT
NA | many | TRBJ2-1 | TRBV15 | CATSRPDSYNEQFF | TGTGCCACCAGCAGACCAGATTCCTACAATGAGCAGTTCTTC
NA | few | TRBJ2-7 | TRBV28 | CASSGQGGEYEQYF | TGTGCCAGCAGCGGACAGGGAGGGGAGTACGAGCAGTACTTC